This T cell receptor (beta chain) was identified during a study of beta chain features in type 1 diabetes. Study outcomes and limitations: Patients with Type 1 diabetes showed moderately but significantly shorter TCRB CDR3s in all four CD4+ subsets.

Turning to this clone: The antigen is not known.

Sequencing targeted expressed TCRB transcripts, as all isolated RNA had been reverse transcribed. Sequencing was performed with immunoSEQ multiplex PCR; in TCRdb, only in-frame clones are kept and a portion is missing. Among about 53,000 clones, about three fifths were seen once, and the ten largest hold under 0.3%. The length of the CDR3 is 15 residues. Trimming at V came to 5 bases and at J to 6 bases, leaving 6 bases not matched to a gene. Germline-derived CDR1 and CDR2 are SGHTA and FQGTGA. The chain employs TRBV7-3 and TRBJ2-1; 11 bases agree with TRBD2. Source material: stem cell memory CD4+ T cells from blood. The sequence came from a woman aged 25-40 years with type 1 diabetes. The CDR3: CASSPGTSGTNEQFF. For the CDR3, the DNA is TGTGCCAGCAGCCCAGGGACTAGCGGCACCAATGAGCAGTTCTTC.